The 10 T cell receptor beta chains below all came from one sample that was sequenced in a study of T cells in Graves' hyperthyroidism and ophthalmopathy. Amplification targeted TCR beta CDR3 regions from RNA transcripts. With the HTBI primer set, the TCR CDR3 went through a first round of RT-PCR. Each CDR3 protein is one row after TCRdb ran MiXCR on the multiplex PCR reads. The sample holds 550,000 to 800,000 distinct CDR3 sequences, around 15% seen once. Material for sequencing was blood. These receptors were collected from a man aged 50-60 years with Graves' hyperthyroidism.

This clonotype was counted many times. V usage is TRBV7-2 and J usage is TRBJ2-1, with 7 bases aligning to TRBD2. The length of the CDR3 is 15 residues. V lost 4 bases to trimming and J lost 0 bases; unmatched junction nucleotides: 3. Looked up from germline, CDR1 is SGHTA and CDR2 is FQGNSA. CDR3 coding DNA: TGTGCCAGCAGCTGGGGCGGGAGCTCCTACAATGAGCAGTTCTTC. Its translation: CASSWGGSSYNEQFF.

On this clonotype: At one of its ends the junction is not consistent with the germline gene, which may arise from a read error. The chain combines TRBV14 with TRBJ2-7; the D is unclear. The CDR3 has 12 residues. CDR1 and CDR2 (germline): SGHDN, FVKESK. The CDR3 DNA is TGTGCCAGCATCCAAGTTCGTTACGAGCAGTACTTC. It translates to CASIQVRYEQYF.

This clonotype was picked up a small number of times. The chain carries TRBV6-1 and TRBJ2-5; D might be TRBD1 (5 bases). V dropped 7 bases and J dropped 2 bases, with 11 bases sitting between them. Germline CDR1 is MNHNS and CDR2 is SASEGT. The CDR3 sequence is 13 residues long. Here the CDR3 reads CASKAGLQETQYF. The CDR3, as DNA: TGTGCCAGCAAAGCAGGGCTACAAGAGACCCAGTACTTC.

This clonotype was seen a handful of times. The chain is built from TRBV10-3 and TRBJ2-1; D possibly corresponds to TRBD2 (6 bases). V was cut by 7 bases and J by 7 bases, with 20 bases left in between. The CDR3 extends over 15 amino acids. The germline gives CDR1 ENHRY, CDR2 SYGVKD. This CDR3 reads CAIKSGLAIGNEQFF. In DNA form, the CDR3 reads TGTGCCATCAAATCGGGGCTAGCGATCGGTAATGAGCAGTTCTTC.

This clonotype was seen at least ten times. This chain connects TRBV6-5 to TRBJ2-5, with no clear D. CDR3 length: 11 residues. V shed 0 bases and J shed 6 bases, with 2 bases lying between them. CDR1 is MNHEY and CDR2 is SVGAGI in the germline V gene. This chain's CDR3 is CASSYSKTQYF. The CDR3 DNA reads as TGTGCCAGCAGTTACTCGAAGACCCAGTACTTC.

The table lists this clonotype with many counts. V usage is TRBV11-2 and J usage is TRBJ2-3; possible D gene TRBD1, 5 bases. V was trimmed by 2 bases and J by 0 bases, leaving 12 bases between them. This CDR3 region has 16 residues. Germline V gene data show CDR1 as SGHAT and CDR2 as FQNNGV. CDR3 in amino acids: CASSLSDRLSTDTQYF. The CDR3 DNA follows: TGTGCCAGCAGCTTATCAGACAGACTTAGCACAGATACGCAGTATTTT.

The table lists this clonotype with a few counts. V and J are TRBV6-1 and TRBJ1-4; possible D gene TRBD1, 6 bases. Germline CDR1 reads MNHNS; CDR2 reads SASEGT. The CDR3 runs 15 residues. Trimming pared 4 bases from V and 3 bases from J, leaving 12 bases between. CDR3 region: CASSVDRTSNEKLFF. CDR3 nucleotide sequence: TGTGCCAGCAGTGTCGACAGGACTTCTAATGAAAAACTGTTTTTT.

This clonotype was seen repeatedly, ten times or more. This sequence joins TRBV12-3 or TRBV12-4 and TRBJ2-5; 10 bases match TRBD2. The junction had 7 bases not matched to a gene; V was cut back by 5 bases and J by 7 bases. CDR3 length: 14 residues. For the CDR3, the DNA is TGTGCCAGCAGTCAAAGCGGGAGGGGAGGGACCCAGTACTTC. This gives the protein CASSQSGRGGTQYF.

There are many counts of this clonotype. The rearrangement joins TRBV28 to TRBJ1-5, with a tentative D call TRBD1 (5 bases). Germline CDR1 is MDHEN and CDR2 is SYDVKM. V was trimmed by 5 bases and J by 0 bases, leaving 14 bases between them. The CDR3 has 16 amino acids. The CDR3 sequence: CASSQLDSYSNQPQHF. CDR3 sequence (DNA): TGTGCCAGCAGTCAGCTCGACAGTTATAGCAATCAGCCCCAGCATTTT.

In its sample, this clonotype was seen many times. CDR3 sequence reads: CASSFQPGPYNEQFF. CDR3 DNA sequence: TGTGCCAGCAGCTTCCAGCCAGGACCCTACAATGAGCAGTTCTTC. V is TRBV7-2 and J is TRBJ2-1; D is ambiguous. From germline, CDR1 is SGHTA and CDR2 FQGNSA. Trimming removed 3 bases from V and 2 bases from J, with 11 bases in between. CDR3 length equals 15 residues.